One and the same sample provided the 3 T cell receptor beta chains below, sequenced in a study of blood T cell repertoires in COVID-19. The data were produced by immunoSEQ multiplex PCR, yet TCRdb's version contains in-frame clones alone and is incomplete. This table holds 150,000 to 200,000 clones, about 80% found once. Specimen: PBMCs or T cells enriched from blood (not recorded which). The receptors were gathered from a middle-aged man who had recovered from COVID-19.

CDR3 nucleotide sequence: TGTGCCAGCACCGGGGCTGGGACATACGGCTACACCTTC. Translation gives CASTGAGTYGYTF. The chain recombines TRBV3-1 (or the pseudogene TRBV3-2) with TRBJ1-2; a possible D gene is TRBD1 (6 bases). Trimming pared 7 bases from V and 8 bases from J, leaving 17 bases between. CDR1 is LGHDT, CDR2 YNNKEL, per germline (reference sequence). The CDR3 runs to 13 residues.

V gene TRBV5-5 combines with J gene TRBJ1-1; D uncertain. The CDR3 is made up of 14 amino acids. Germline V gene sequence: CDR1 SGHKS, CDR2 YYEKEE (reference sequence). The ends were cut back, 4 bases at V and 8 bases at J, with 18 bases in the middle. This CDR3 is CASSLGSFEEEAFF. The CDR3 DNA reads as TGTGCCAGCAGCCTTGGGTCGTTTGAGGAGGAAGCTTTCTTT.

V is TRBV28 and J is TRBJ1-1; TRBD1 aligns across 10 bases. The CDR3 covers 15 residues. Germline CDR1 is MDHEN and CDR2 is SYDVKM. Trimming cost V 5 bases and J 5 bases; bases outside gene matches: 8. CDR3 sequence reads: CASSGTGTGETEAFF. In DNA form, the CDR3 reads TGTGCCAGCAGTGGTACCGGGACAGGGGAGACTGAAGCTTTCTTT.